These 28 T cell receptor beta chains were all obtained from the same sample, sequenced in a study of response to subunit inactivated influenza vaccine. TCRdb analysed the RT-PCR reads with MiXCR anew, one entry per CDR3 protein. The repertoire holds about 700,000 distinct CDR3 sequences, with approximately 13% as singletons. The sample here was PBMCs from blood, taken around two weeks before vaccination. All receptors come from a man aged 45-65 years who received an inactivated influenza vaccine.

This clonotype has more than one count but fewer than ten. The J gene is TRBJ1-2, the V gene TRBV20-1, with 7 nucleotides matching TRBD1. The CDR3 length is 16 residues. CDR1 DFQATT and CDR2 SNEGSKA come from the germline V gene (reference sequence). V lost 5 bases, J lost 7 bases, and 19 bases stayed unmatched. The CDR3 reads CSALTPLQGPSSGYTF. The CDR3 coding sequence is TGCAGTGCTTTAACCCCCCTACAGGGGCCCTCCTCTGGCTACACCTTC.

This clonotype has at least ten counts. V usage is TRBV7-9 and J usage is TRBJ1-1, with D perhaps matching TRBD1 (6 bases). Trimming stripped 5 bases from V and 1 base from J, with 11 bases between. There are 14 residues in the CDR3. The germline CDR1 and CDR2 sequences are SEHNR and FQNEAQ (reference sequence). CDR3 in DNA: TGTGCCAGCAGCCCCGTACAGGGGAACACTGAAGCTTTCTTT. This codes for CASSPVQGNTEAFF.

J is TRBJ2-7 and V is TRBV27, with 8 nucleotides matching TRBD1. The length of the CDR3 is 15 residues. Per germline, CDR1 MNHEY and CDR2 SMNVEV (reference sequence). Losses at the gene ends were 7 bases for V and 2 bases for J; bases not matched to a gene: 10. The CDR3 protein is CASKYTGTGAYEQYF. Here the CDR3 DNA reads TGTGCCAGCAAATACACCGGGACAGGAGCCTACGAGCAGTACTTC.

This sequence joins TRBV5-6 and TRBJ2-5; no clear D. V lost 1 base, J lost 5 bases, and 9 bases lay in between. CDR1 and CDR2 from the germline V gene are SGHDT and YYEEEE. This CDR3 comprises 13 residues. CDR3 region: CASSLWGTETQYF. The DNA for the CDR3 is TGTGCCAGCAGCTTGTGGGGTACGGAGACCCAGTACTTC.

The chain employs TRBV12-3 or TRBV12-4 and TRBJ1-2; D is unresolved. Deletions cut 4 bases from V and 4 bases from J, with 13 bases between. This CDR3 region has 14 residues. CDR3 region: CASSSSLSPYGYTF. The CDR3, as DNA: TGTGCCAGCAGTTCTAGTCTCAGTCCCTATGGCTACACCTTC.

This clonotype showed up just a few times. The chain combines TRBV28 with TRBJ1-5, with no clear D. This CDR3 spans 13 amino acids. V was trimmed by 5 bases and J by 3 bases, leaving 8 bases between them. Germline CDR1 MDHEN, CDR2 SYDVKM. The CDR3 is CASSPSTNQPQHF. CDR3 sequence (DNA): TGTGCCAGCAGTCCCTCCACCAATCAGCCCCAGCATTTT.

This clonotype has a handful of counts. V usage is TRBV5-1 and J usage is TRBJ2-4, with 10 bases that match TRBD1. The CDR3 loop spans 15 amino acids. In germline, CDR1 is SGHRS, CDR2 YFSETQ. J was trimmed by 7 bases and V by 4 bases; bases with no gene match: 8. The CDR3 sequence is CASSARTGGDNIQYF. Written as DNA, the CDR3 is TGCGCCAGCAGCGCTAGGACAGGGGGGGACAACATTCAGTACTTC.

This clonotype was found many times. The chain has TRBV12-3 or TRBV12-4 and TRBJ1-5; unclear D gene. The V gene lost 5 bases and the J gene lost 0 bases, with 17 bases spanning the gap. CDR3 length: 17 residues. CDR3 coding DNA: TGTGCCAGCAGTAACCGGGTCCTACTTTATAGCAATCAGCCCCAGCATTTT. Protein: CASSNRVLLYSNQPQHF.

This clonotype was picked up a small number of times. CDR3 region: CASSAQGFTEAFF. The CDR3 nucleotides are TGTGCCAGCAGTGCACAGGGTTTTACTGAAGCTTTCTTT. The chain combines TRBV25-1 with TRBJ1-1, with D perhaps TRBD1 (6 bases). Trimming removed 4 bases from V and 5 bases from J, with 11 bases in between. The CDR3 runs 13 residues. Germline CDR1 is MGHDK and CDR2 is SYGVNS.

A few counts support this clonotype. The chain uses TRBV6-2 or TRBV6-3 and TRBJ2-1; tentatively, D is TRBD1 or TRBD2 (6 bases each). V was cut by 6 bases and J by 0 bases, with 21 bases left in between. The germline V gene has CDR1 MNHEY and CDR2 SVGEGT. There are 18 residues in the CDR3. The CDR3 sequence is CASSELWGASSSYNEQFF. DNA of the CDR3: TGTGCCAGCAGCGAACTCTGGGGGGCGAGCAGCTCCTACAATGAGCAGTTCTTC.

This clonotype has at least ten counts. The rearrangement uses TRBV12-3 or TRBV12-4 and TRBJ2-2; D gene unclear. Trimming pared 3 bases from V and 6 bases from J, leaving 8 bases between. The CDR3 is made up of 13 amino acids. As DNA, the CDR3 is TGTGCCAGCAGTTTTAGGGTTCCCGGGGAGCTGTTTTTT. This encodes CASSFRVPGELFF.

This clonotype showed up just a few times. The chain recombines TRBV20-1 with TRBJ2-2; D unresolved. V gave up 4 bases and J gave up 2 bases, with 11 bases separating them. This CDR3 is built from 14 residues. Germline assignment: CDR1 DFQATT and CDR2 SNEGSKA (reference sequence). Written as DNA, the CDR3 is TGCAGTGCTAAAAGCAGGACCAACACCGGGGAGCTGTTTTTT. It specifies CSAKSRTNTGELFF.

The chain joins TRBV9 to TRBJ2-3; D possibly corresponds to TRBD2 (5 bases). The CDR3 length is 16 residues. CDR1 is SGDLS and CDR2 is YYNGEE in the germline V gene. Trimming shortened V by 0 bases and J by 1 base, and 12 bases separated the two germline ends. This chain's CDR3 is CASSVVTGTGTDTQYF. The CDR3 coding sequence is TGTGCCAGCAGCGTAGTGACGGGAACTGGCACAGATACGCAGTATTTT.

This sequence joins TRBV4-3 and TRBJ2-1; tentatively, D is TRBD2 (7 bases). The V end was cut by 1 base, the J end by 4 bases, with 14 bases between. There are 16 residues in the CDR3. Germline CDR1 LGHNA, CDR2 YSLEER. CDR3 nucleotides: TGCGCCAGCAGCCAAGGATGGGGGGGGCCTTACAATGAGCAGTTCTTC. It yields the protein CASSQGWGGPYNEQFF.

V is TRBV4-1 and J is TRBJ2-7; D possibly matches TRBD1 or TRBD2 (5 bases each). With 2 bases removed from V and 3 bases from J, the gap between germline ends came to 14 bases. Germline V lookup: CDR1 MGHRA, CDR2 YSYEKL. The CDR3 is made up of 15 amino acids. CDR3 loop: CASSQYEGIFYEQYF. In nucleotides, the CDR3 is TGCGCCAGCAGCCAATATGAGGGGATCTTCTACGAGCAGTACTTC.

The table lists this clonotype with a few counts. The chain carries TRBV7-9 and TRBJ2-2; 7 positions agree with TRBD1. The CDR3 sequence is 14 residues long. Germline V lookup: CDR1 SEHNR, CDR2 FQNEAQ (reference sequence). With V trimmed by 5 bases and J by 7 bases, 7 bases remained unmatched. The CDR3 bases are TGTGCCAGCAGCAGAGAGACAGGGATCGGGGAGCTGTTTTTT. It is translated as CASSRETGIGELFF.

In this sample, this clonotype turned up a few times. This chain joins TRBV7-3 and TRBJ2-1; 7 bases fit TRBD2. V dropped 0 bases and J dropped 3; count of bases not matched to a gene: 2. Germline CDR1 and CDR2: SGHTA and FQGTGA. The CDR3 is 15 residues long. In DNA, the CDR3 is TGTGCCAGCAGCTTAACGGCTAGCGGCTACAATGAGCAGTTCTTC. It translates to CASSLTASGYNEQFF.

This clonotype has more than one count but fewer than ten. The chain carries TRBV19 and TRBJ1-1; D is unresolved. The ends were cut back, 5 bases at V and 0 bases at J, with 19 bases in the middle. Germline values: CDR1 LNHDA, CDR2 SQIVND (reference sequence). This CDR3 contains 17 residues. This CDR3 is CASSPPPPAGLNTEAFF. For the CDR3, the DNA is TGTGCCAGTAGTCCACCACCACCCGCCGGATTGAACACTGAAGCTTTCTTT.

The chain recombines TRBV14 with TRBJ1-3; D ambiguous. The CDR3 covers 11 residues. V gave up 5 bases and J gave up 3 bases, with 2 bases separating them. Germline V CDR1 and CDR2: SGHDN, FVKESK. The CDR3 nucleotides are TGTGCCAGCAGCATTGGAAACACCATATATTTT. Its protein is CASSIGNTIYF.

This clonotype was observed a few times. This rearrangement joins TRBV5-1 to TRBJ1-4, with a possible D match to TRBD1 (5 bases). The V end was cut by 2 bases, the J end by 9 bases, with 14 bases between. Germline V gene lookup returns CDR1 SGHRS and CDR2 YFSETQ. This CDR3 contains 14 residues. CDR3 in amino acids: CASSFSGESKKLFF. DNA of the CDR3: TGCGCCAGCAGCTTTTCGGGGGAAAGTAAAAAACTGTTTTTT.

In its sample, this clonotype was seen many times. V and J are TRBV4-3 and TRBJ2-5, with 7 bases fitting TRBD2. V was clipped by 3 bases and J by 2 bases; unmatched bases: 0. Germline values: CDR1 LGHNA, CDR2 YSLEER. This CDR3 is 13 amino acids long. The CDR3 reads CASSHGGQETQYF. The CDR3 bases are TGCGCCAGCAGCCACGGGGGGCAAGAGACCCAGTACTTC.

This chain joins TRBV29-1 and TRBJ2-7; 9 bases match TRBD1. V was pared by 6 bases and J by 2 bases, with 14 bases of the junction left unmatched. Germline CDR1 and CDR2: SQVTM and ANQGSEA. The CDR3 is 16 amino acids. The CDR3, as DNA: TGCAGCGTCCTCGGCGGGGACAGGGCCAGACCCTACGAGCAGTACTTC. Translated: CSVLGGDRARPYEQYF.

This clonotype was recorded many times. V gene TRBV5-1 combines with J gene TRBJ2-3; a weak D match, TRBD1 (5 bases). The CDR3 is 14 residues long. Germline-derived CDR1 and CDR2 are SGHRS and YFSETQ. The ends were cut back, 2 bases at V and 2 bases at J, with 9 bases in the middle. The CDR3 is CASSFATVTDTQYF. CDR3 DNA sequence: TGCGCCAGCAGCTTCGCGACAGTCACAGATACGCAGTATTTT.

The chain recombines TRBV12-3 or TRBV12-4 with TRBJ1-4; tentative D call: TRBD1 (6 bases). The CDR3 consists of 15 residues. The germline V and J ends were trimmed by 3 bases and 6 bases, with 14 bases remaining between them. CDR3 residues: CASSLEGQPYEKLFF. The CDR3 region has the DNA TGTGCCAGCAGTTTGGAAGGACAGCCGTATGAAAAACTGTTTTTT.

This clonotype has ten or more counts. The rearrangement joins TRBV28 to TRBJ2-5, with 8 bases lining up with TRBD2. CDR3 size: 16 residues. Germline trimming cut 8 bases from V and 1 base from J; bases unmatched to any gene: 12. Germline loops: CDR1 MDHEN, CDR2 SYDVKM. Here the CDR3 reads CASEGPPGGLQETQYF. The CDR3 nucleotides read TGTGCCAGCGAAGGCCCCCCGGGGGGGCTCCAAGAGACCCAGTACTTC.

This clonotype was picked up a small number of times. The V and J genes are TRBV4-3 and TRBJ2-5, with 7 bases lining up with TRBD1. This CDR3 contains 15 residues. The germline CDR1 and CDR2 sequences are LGHNA and YSLEER. The trim removed 0 bases at V and 5 bases at J, leaving 6 bases unmatched. The CDR3 coding sequence is TGCGCCAGCAGCCAAGATTTCGGCAGGGGGGAGACCCAGTACTTC. Translated, it gives CASSQDFGRGETQYF.

This clonotype showed up just a few times. V is TRBV28 and J is TRBJ2-7, with a weak D call TRBD1 (5 bases). The germline V gene has CDR1 MDHEN and CDR2 SYDVKM. The CDR3 has 14 residues. Trimming left V 5 bases short and J 0 bases short, with 11 bases between. The CDR3 here is CASSPTAISYEQYF. As DNA, the CDR3 is TGTGCCAGCAGTCCGACAGCGATCTCCTACGAGCAGTACTTC. The full variable domain, completed using reference TRBV28 and TRBJ2-7, is DVKVTQSSRYLVKRTGEKVFLECVQDMDHENMFWYRQDPGLGLRLIYFSYDVKMKEKGDIPEGYSVSREKKERFSLILESASTNQTSMYLCASSPTAISYEQYFGPGTRLTVT.

The rearrangement joins TRBV11-2 to TRBJ2-2; D gene uncertain. Germline CDR1 SGHAT, CDR2 FQNNGV. Trimming pared 3 bases from V and 4 bases from J, leaving 9 bases between. The CDR3 is 14 amino acids. Written as DNA, the CDR3 is TGTGCCAGCAGCTTTCGGGTCCTCACCGGGGAGCTGTTTTTT. Translation gives CASSFRVLTGELFF.